This T cell receptor (beta chain) was captured in a study of cytomegalovirus exposure and HLA in healthy donors. Study-wide findings and caveats: The study flagged some 170 TCR beta chains as cytomegalovirus-associated. CMV antigen specificity was confirmed in vitro for a few CMV-associated chains.

As concerns this clone: The antigen is not known.

This CDR3 has 12 amino acids. Trimming took 0 bases from V and 15 from J, leaving 11 bases between them. Germline V gene lookup returns CDR1 LNHDA and CDR2 SQIVND (reference sequence). PCR used 60 Vbeta primers and 13 Jbeta primers. The repertoire was sequenced with immunoSEQ multiplex PCR; TCRdb's copy has only in-frame clones and lacks some. The repertoire holds approximately 150,000 clones, with about 80% as singletons. The material sequenced was PBMCs. The chain carries TRBV19 and TRBJ2-2; D possibly corresponds to TRBD2 (5 bases). The receptor was derived from a woman in her thirties or forties in good health and CMV-seronegative. The CDR3 loop is CASSIEGKRVFF. The CDR3 DNA follows: TGTGCCAGTAGTATAGAAGGGAAGAGGGTGTTTTTT.